One sample yielded the 14 T cell receptor beta chains listed below, sequenced in a study of neurological immune-mediated disorders. TCRdb processed the 5' RACE reads anew with MiXCR; each CDR3 protein has one entry. The sample includes roughly 70,000 distinct CDR3 sequences, about 5% of them seen just once. Material: PBMCs. All receptors come from a woman in her seventies with multiple sclerosis.

This clonotype was seen many times. This sequence joins TRBV6-5 and TRBJ2-5; D unclear. V was clipped by 0 bases and J by 2 bases, with 13 bases between them. In germline, CDR1 is MNHEY, CDR2 SVGAGI. The CDR3 consists of 16 residues. The CDR3: CASSYSTFLEQETQYF. DNA for the CDR3: TGTGCCAGCAGTTACTCGACTTTTTTGGAACAAGAGACCCAGTACTTC.

Ten or more counts support this clonotype. This rearrangement joins TRBV4-2 to TRBJ1-1; 8 positions agree with TRBD1. The CDR3 runs to 15 residues. J gave up 3 bases and V 3 bases, and 6 bases lay outside the gene matches. The germline CDR1 and CDR2 sequences are LGHNA and YNFKEQ. The CDR3 protein is CASSHPDRVDTEAFF. The CDR3 bases are TGTGCCAGCAGCCACCCGGACAGGGTCGACACTGAAGCTTTCTTT.

This clonotype was picked up many times. CDR3: CASSRGETQYF. The CDR3 DNA is TGTGCCAGCAGCCGGGGGGAGACCCAGTACTTC. The V and J genes are TRBV7-9 and TRBJ2-5; perhaps TRBD2 as D (6 bases). The CDR3 totals 11 residues. The V gene's germline CDR1 is SEHNR and CDR2 FQNEAQ (reference sequence). The V end was cut by 5 bases, the J end by 5 bases, with 6 bases between.

This clonotype came up a few times. One base away lies a much larger clone, so this may be a sequencing read error. The genes are TRBV5-1 and TRBJ1-2, with no clear D. Trimming cost V 4 bases and J 4 bases, with 17 bases left between them. The germline V gene encodes CDR1 SGHRS and CDR2 YFSETQ. CDR3 length: 15 residues. The CDR3 loop reads CASSHTAGASYGYTF. CDR3 in DNA: TGCGCCAGCAGCCACACCGCGGGTGCGAGCTATGGCTACACCTTC.

This clonotype was counted many times. V is TRBV5-1 and J is TRBJ2-1, with a tentative D call TRBD2 (5 bases). The CDR3 has 12 residues. The V gene lost 4 bases and the J gene lost 6 bases, with 8 bases spanning the gap. Germline CDR1 and CDR2: SGHRS and YFSETQ. CDR3 protein: CASSKEGNEQFF. The CDR3 DNA sequence: TGCGCCAGCAGCAAAGAGGGCAATGAGCAGTTCTTC. The full variable domain, its missing parts supplied by reference TRBV5-1 and TRBJ2-1, is KAGVTQTPRYLIKTRGQQVTLSCSPISGHRSVSWYQQTPGQGLQFLFEYFSETQRNKGNFPGRFSGRQFSNSRSEMNVSTLELGDSALYLCASSKEGNEQFFGPGTRLTVL.

This clonotype was picked up many times. V gene TRBV12-3 or TRBV12-4 combines with J gene TRBJ1-6, with 7 bases lining up with TRBD1. This CDR3 has 14 residues. V trimming: 7 bases; J trimming: 4 bases; junction bases outside the gene matches: 4. This CDR3 reads CASTLGQYNSPLHF. For the CDR3, the DNA is TGTGCCAGCACCCTGGGACAGTATAATTCACCCCTCCACTTT.

This clonotype was seen at least ten times. The chain is built from TRBV20-1 and TRBJ2-7, with D unresolved. The germline CDR1 and CDR2 sequences are DFQATT and SNEGSKA (reference sequence). This CDR3 contains 11 residues. V shed 5 bases and J shed 1 base, with 6 bases lying between them. This chain's CDR3 is CSALSSYEQYF. CDR3 DNA sequence: TGCAGTGCTCTTAGTTCCTACGAGCAGTACTTC.

This clonotype appeared many times. The genes are TRBV11-2 and TRBJ1-1; D gene unclear. The CDR3 length is 13 residues. V lost 7 bases and J lost 1, with 10 bases in between. CDR1 is SGHAT, CDR2 FQNNGV, per germline. CDR3 sequence (DNA): TGTGCCAGCACCCCGATCCGGAACACTGAAGCTTTCTTT. This codes for CASTPIRNTEAFF.

This clonotype was seen many times. J is TRBJ1-1 and V is TRBV18, with D possibly TRBD1 on 6 matching bases. CDR3 size: 14 residues. Germline values: CDR1 KGHSH, CDR2 LQKENI. The V gene lost 6 bases and the J gene lost 4 bases, with 15 bases spanning the gap. The CDR3 is CASSISGESTEAFF. CDR3 in DNA: TGTGCCAGCTCCATTTCAGGGGAGAGCACTGAAGCTTTCTTT.

V gene TRBV6-2 or TRBV6-3 combines with J gene TRBJ1-2; D gene uncertain. Trimming took 6 bases from V and 5 from J, leaving 10 bases between them. CDR3 length: 12 residues. Germline lookup yields CDR1 MNHEY and CDR2 SVGEGT. The CDR3 sequence: CASSQDGYGYTF. CDR3 bases: TGTGCCAGCAGCCAGGACGGGTATGGCTACACCTTC.

The rearrangement links TRBV6-2 or TRBV6-3 to TRBJ2-3, with TRBD2 matching 8 bases. Trimming cost V 0 bases and J 6 bases; bases outside gene matches: 17. The CDR3 runs to 19 residues. Looked up from germline, CDR1 is MNHEY and CDR2 is SVGEGT. The CDR3 region has the DNA TGTGCCAGCAGTTACTCCCCAGGTTTAGTCGGGAGGGCCAGCGATACGCAGTATTTT. Protein: CASSYSPGLVGRASDTQYF.

This clonotype was observed many times. The chain joins TRBV7-2 to TRBJ1-1; D gene ambiguous. The V and J ends lost 5 bases and 4 bases respectively, with 14 bases between them. This CDR3 has 14 amino acids. Germline loops: CDR1 SGHTA, CDR2 FQGNSA. The CDR3 spells CASSTLAGSTEAFF. The CDR3 DNA is TGTGCCAGCAGCACCCTAGCCGGGAGCACTGAAGCTTTCTTT.

The chain is built from TRBV6-2 or TRBV6-3 and TRBJ2-7; D is uncertain. This CDR3 contains 13 residues. Germline values: CDR1 MNHEY, CDR2 SVGEGT. Trimming took 2 bases from V and 2 from J, leaving 7 bases between them. The CDR3 nucleotides read TGTGCCAGCAGTTACGCCGCAACCTACGAGCAGTACTTC. It encodes CASSYAATYEQYF.

In this sample, this clonotype turned up many times. The chain couples TRBV7-2 to TRBJ2-7; perhaps TRBD2 as D (5 bases). This CDR3 contains 14 residues. Germline loops: CDR1 SGHTA, CDR2 FQGNSA. The germline V and J ends were trimmed by 4 bases and 3 bases, with 13 bases remaining between them. The CDR3 spells CASSSSSGVYEQYF. The CDR3 DNA reads as TGTGCCAGCAGCTCCTCGAGCGGTGTCTACGAGCAGTACTTC.